This TCR beta chain was retrieved from a study of T-cell reconstitution after alpha-beta-depleted transplantation in children. The germline CDR1 and CDR2 sequences are LNHDA and SQIVND (reference sequence). V gave up 4 bases and J gave up 0 bases, with 10 bases separating them. This CDR3 is 14 amino acids long. This clonotype was seen more than once but under ten times. Researchers prepared the TCRbeta library using unique molecular identifiers, the study reports. TCRdb reanalysed the PCR reads using MiXCR and keeps one entry per CDR3 protein. Of about 610,000 distinct CDR3 sequences listed, roughly a tenth are singletons.

The rearrangement links TRBV19 to TRBJ2-7; D is unresolved. The specimen was PBMCs from the stem cell graft donor, collected from the stem cell graft. The TCR was taken from a human donor who donated a stem cell graft to a child with acute myeloid leukemia. As DNA, the CDR3 is TGTGCCAGTAGTAGCACAGCAATCTCCTACGAGCAGTACTTC. It is translated as CASSSTAISYEQYF.